This TCR beta chain emerged from a study of shared clonotypes between healthy human individuals. The CDR3 length is 13 residues. The junction had 4 bases not matched to a gene; V was cut back by 11 bases and J by 2 bases. The V gene's germline CDR1 is MNHNS and CDR2 SASEGT. Profiled with immunoSEQ multiplex PCR; TCRdb holds only in-frame clones, not every one. Among under 750,000 clones, roughly 72% were seen once, and the ten largest hold about 1.7%. A note on this clone: Its antigen remains unidentified.

Overall study findings and caveats: The represented genetic and exposure-history diversity was limited by the small number of donors.

The clonotype was recovered from a woman between 25 and 40 years old in good health. The chain joins TRBV6-1 to TRBJ2-1; TRBD2 agrees at 9 bases. The specimen sequenced was memory CD4+ T cells sorted from blood. Subset denoted: CD45RA-negative fraction. CDR3 sequence reads: CAVGLATYNEQFF. The CDR3 nucleotides read TGTGCCGTAGGACTAGCGACCTACAATGAGCAGTTCTTC.